The 15 T cell receptor beta chains listed next were all sequenced from one sample in a study of cytomegalovirus exposure and HLA in healthy donors. Profiling relied on immunoSEQ multiplex PCR, and the TCRdb table lists in-frame clones only, not all of them. The data show roughly 200,000 clones, with more than 65% seen just once and 2.5% to 3.5% held by the top ten. Sequencing used PBMCs. These TCRs come from a woman aged 18-30 years in good health and CMV-seropositive.

V gene TRBV18 combines with J gene TRBJ1-5; 7 bases match TRBD1. Germline V CDR1 and CDR2: KGHSH, LQKENI. V was pared by 4 bases and J by 3 bases, with 6 bases of the junction left unmatched. This CDR3 spans 15 amino acids. The CDR3 nucleotides read TGTGCCAGCTCACTCCAGGGGACAGACAATCAGCCCCAGCATTTT. Translating gives CASSLQGTDNQPQHF.

The chain is built from TRBV5-1 and TRBJ1-3, with TRBD1 as a possible D gene (6 bases). CDR1 and CDR2 from the germline V gene are SGHRS and YFSETQ. The CDR3 runs to 18 residues. The ends were cut back, 1 base at V and 0 bases at J, with 17 bases in the middle. CDR3 residues: CASSLSGAPFNSGNTIYF. The CDR3 region has the DNA TGCGCCAGCAGCTTGTCAGGGGCCCCCTTCAACTCTGGAAACACCATATATTTT.

The chain is built from TRBV4-2 and TRBJ2-6; TRBD2 might be the D (5 bases). The CDR3 totals 16 residues. Trimming removed 1 base from V and 0 bases from J, with 7 bases in between. Germline loops: CDR1 LGHNA, CDR2 YNFKEQ. The CDR3 DNA reads TGTGCCAGCAGCCAAGTGACTATCTCTGGGGCCAACGTCCTGACTTTC. As protein: CASSQVTISGANVLTF.

The chain uses TRBV29-1 and TRBJ2-1; weak D call: TRBD2 (6 bases). There are 11 residues in the CDR3. V lost 7 bases, J lost 10 bases, and 14 bases lay in between. CDR1 is SQVTM, CDR2 ANQGSEA, per germline. CDR3 nucleotides: TGCAGCGGTCCCAGGGCGGGGGAGCAGTTCTTC. Translated: CSGPRAGEQFF.

This chain joins TRBV7-3 and TRBJ2-2; no clear D. The CDR3 contains 13 residues. Germline V CDR1 and CDR2: SGHTA, FQGTGA. V lost 4 bases to trimming and J lost 4 bases, with 7 bases between them. CDR3 DNA sequence: TGTGCCAGCAGCTCTACCACCACCGGGGAGCTGTTTTTT. Amino acids: CASSSTTTGELFF.

The chain links TRBV10-1 to TRBJ1-2; D might be TRBD1 (5 bases). CDR3 length equals 17 residues. Trimming cost V 7 bases and J 2 bases, with 23 bases left between them. The germline CDR1 and CDR2 sequences are WNHNN and SYGVQD (reference sequence). CDR3 amino acids: CASNRRKGKYENYGYTF. CDR3 DNA sequence: TGCGCCAGCAATCGAAGAAAGGGGAAATATGAGAACTATGGCTACACCTTC.

J is TRBJ1-5 and V is TRBV6-5; 7 positions match TRBD1. Trimming at V came to 5 bases and at J to 3 bases, leaving 7 bases not matched to a gene. This CDR3 has 15 residues. Germline loops: CDR1 MNHEY, CDR2 SVGAGI. The CDR3 DNA reads TGTGCCAGCAGTCCCGGGACAGCCACCAATCAGCCCCAGCATTTT. Residues: CASSPGTATNQPQHF.

The chain links TRBV2 to TRBJ2-7; 7 nucleotides line up with TRBD1. Germline trimming cut 5 bases from V and 9 bases from J; bases unmatched to any gene: 16. CDR1 and CDR2 (germline): SNHLY, FYNNEI. CDR3 size: 15 residues. This chain's CDR3 is CASSFPESTTGVQYF. The CDR3 nucleotides read TGTGCCAGCAGTTTCCCAGAATCTACCACAGGGGTGCAGTACTTC.

The chain joins TRBV5-4 to TRBJ2-7; D not certain. Trimming took 0 bases from V and 0 from J, leaving 7 bases between them. The CDR3 consists of 14 residues. Germline V gene data show CDR1 as SGHNT and CDR2 as YYREEE (reference sequence). The CDR3 loop reads CASSLEISSYEQYF. The CDR3 DNA sequence: TGTGCCAGCAGCTTGGAGATTAGCTCCTACGAGCAGTACTTC.

The V and J genes are TRBV4-1 and TRBJ1-5; 7 nucleotides line up with TRBD1. Germline V gene lookup returns CDR1 MGHRA and CDR2 YSYEKL. J gave up 11 bases and V 0 bases, and 19 bases lay outside the gene matches. CDR3 length: 18 residues. This chain's CDR3 is CASSQDSMADRTQQTQHF. Written as DNA, the CDR3 is TGCGCCAGCAGCCAAGATTCGATGGCGGACAGGACCCAACAGACCCAGCATTTT.

This chain connects TRBV7-8 to TRBJ2-3; TRBD2 matches at 14 bases. The germline V gene has CDR1 SGHVS and CDR2 FQNEAQ. CDR3 size: 16 residues. The trim removed 5 bases at V and 5 bases at J, leaving 6 bases unmatched. The CDR3 loop is CASSIRTSGGRDTQYF. The CDR3 bases are TGTGCCAGCAGCATTAGGACTAGCGGGGGGCGAGATACGCAGTATTTT.

A single count supports this clone. J is TRBJ2-5 and V is TRBV11-2; 11 bases agree with TRBD1. Germline trimming cut 5 bases from V and 4 bases from J; bases unmatched to any gene: 18. Germline assignment: CDR1 SGHAT and CDR2 FQNNGV. CDR3 length equals 19 residues. The CDR3 spells CASSESGQGAALGTETQYF. The CDR3 DNA reads as TGTGCCAGCAGCGAATCCGGACAGGGGGCGGCCTTGGGGACAGAGACCCAGTACTTC.

The chain combines TRBV7-6 with TRBJ1-1, with D possibly TRBD1 on 5 matching bases. This CDR3 comprises 13 residues. Per germline, CDR1 SGHVS and CDR2 FNYEAQ. V lost 5 bases and J 5 bases, leaving 12 bases between the germline ends. CDR3 protein: CASSAAGGTEAFF. The CDR3 nucleotides are TGTGCCAGCAGCGCAGCCGGGGGAACTGAAGCTTTCTTT. The entire variable domain, with the rest obtained from reference TRBV7-6 and TRBJ1-1, is as follows: GAGVSQSPRYKVTKRGQDVALRCDPISGHVSLYWYRQALGQGPEFLTYFNYEAQQDKSGLPNDRFSAERPEGSISTLTIQRTEQRDSAMYRCASSAAGGTEAFFGQGTRLTVV.

This clone was detected once. The chain couples TRBV7-9 to TRBJ1-1; no clear D gene. The germline V gene encodes CDR1 SEHNR and CDR2 FQNEAQ (reference sequence). V dropped 0 bases and J dropped 1 base, with 6 bases sitting between them. The CDR3 spans 14 residues. The CDR3 DNA is TGTGCCAGCAGCTTAGCCGCCGGGAACACTGAAGCTTTCTTT. It translates to CASSLAAGNTEAFF.

The CDR3 loop reads CASSLMLAGGYEQFF. CDR3 nucleotides: TGTGCCAGCAGCTTGATGCTAGCGGGGGGCTATGAGCAGTTCTTC. This rearrangement joins TRBV5-5 to TRBJ2-1; 11 nucleotides align to TRBD2. Germline CDR1 SGHKS, CDR2 YYEKEE (reference sequence). This CDR3 has 15 residues. The V segment lost 1 base and the J segment 8 bases; nucleotides outside the gene matches: 5.